The clone carrying this T cell receptor (beta chain) was counted once. Its antigen is undetermined. The data were obtained in a study of cytomegalovirus exposure and HLA in healthy donors. Study in general: From donors who were HLA-typed, an early data release held approximately 91 million unique TCRs. Study observations and caveats: Several of the most significant clusters were apparently associated with common viral pathogens in a later analysis. Certain indistinguishable V segments, among them TRBV6-2 and TRBV6-3, were excluded.

This CDR3 has 14 residues. V lost 7 bases, J lost 2 bases, and 12 bases lay in between. Germline lookup yields CDR1 MNHEY and CDR2 SMNVEV (reference sequence). Primers included in the PCR were 60 Vbeta and 13 Jbeta primers. Only in-frame clones appear in the TCRdb table, and some are missing; sequencing was by immunoSEQ multiplex PCR. Of 150,000 to 200,000 clones in the sample, over 60% were seen once. The donors (healthy individuals) were bone marrow donors. The chain couples TRBV27 to TRBJ1-5, with a weak D call TRBD1 (5 bases). The source is a girl aged 10 to 17 in good health and CMV-seronegative. Sequenced input: PBMCs. CDR3 residues: CASTAQGGNQPQHF. Written as DNA, the CDR3 is TGTGCCAGCACGGCCCAGGGTGGCAATCAGCCCCAGCATTTT.